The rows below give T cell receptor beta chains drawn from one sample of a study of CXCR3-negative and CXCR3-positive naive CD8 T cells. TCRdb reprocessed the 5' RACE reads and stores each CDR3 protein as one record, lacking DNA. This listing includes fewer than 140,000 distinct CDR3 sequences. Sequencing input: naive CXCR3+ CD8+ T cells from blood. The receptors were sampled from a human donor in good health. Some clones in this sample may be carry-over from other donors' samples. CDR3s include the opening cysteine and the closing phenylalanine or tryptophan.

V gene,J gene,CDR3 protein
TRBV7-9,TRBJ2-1,CASSSDPWDEQFF
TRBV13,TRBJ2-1,CASSLALAGMSTDNEQFF
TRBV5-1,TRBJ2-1,CASSLAADSYNEQFF
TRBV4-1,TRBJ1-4,CASSQVSGGGEKLFF
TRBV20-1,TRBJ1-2,CSAVGLEGLGGYTF
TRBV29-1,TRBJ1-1,CSVDTGENTEAFF
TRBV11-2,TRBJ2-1,CASSSQGAWNEQFF
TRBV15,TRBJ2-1,CATRIRQGENEQFF
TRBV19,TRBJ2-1,CASGLGLAGTDEQFF
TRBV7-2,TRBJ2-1,CASSLSWTSGNYNEQFF
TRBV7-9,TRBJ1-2,CASSSDHEDRDYGYTF
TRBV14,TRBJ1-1,CASSQERGTEAFF
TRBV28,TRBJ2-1,CASSFSVGNEQFF
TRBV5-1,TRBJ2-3,CASSLEGTDTQYF
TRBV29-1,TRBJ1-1,CSVPGQLSEAFF
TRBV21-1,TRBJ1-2,CASSLVGYGYTF
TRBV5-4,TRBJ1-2,CASSPSADNYGYTF
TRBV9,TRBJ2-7,CASSAGTGSSYEQYF
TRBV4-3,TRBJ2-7,CASSQGASGASYEQYF
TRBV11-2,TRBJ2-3,CASSPEPLAVTDTQYF
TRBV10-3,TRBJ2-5,CAISVEGAQETQYF
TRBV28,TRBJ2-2,CASSHRVANTGELFF
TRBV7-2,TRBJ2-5,CASSLDYREETQYF
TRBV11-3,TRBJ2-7,CASSVGTGGSYEQYF
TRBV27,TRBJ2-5,CASSLSSFPRETQYF
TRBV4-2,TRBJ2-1,CASSQTGGTNEQFF
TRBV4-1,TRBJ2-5,CASSRGLAGVEQETQYF
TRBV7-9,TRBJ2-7,CASSRTTSYEQYF
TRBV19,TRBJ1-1,CASSTGDRPLNTEAFF
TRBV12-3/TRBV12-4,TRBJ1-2,CASSFGTQGIYGYTF
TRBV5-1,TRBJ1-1,CASSPGTNRPEAFF
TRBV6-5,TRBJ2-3,CASAQPGTGITDTQYF
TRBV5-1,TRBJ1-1,CASRWETEAFF
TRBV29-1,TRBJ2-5,CSANPGGGPTTGETQYF
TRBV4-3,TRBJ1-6,CASSQEVFQGVLPLHF
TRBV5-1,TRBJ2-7,CASSQRQGDYEQYF
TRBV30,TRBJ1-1,CAWSPQFPEAFF
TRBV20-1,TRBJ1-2,CSASGTGEGYGYTF
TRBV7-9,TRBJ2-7,CASSPLGLYEQYF
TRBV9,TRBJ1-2,CASSIDFNYGYTF
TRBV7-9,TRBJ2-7,CASSTLRRNEQYF
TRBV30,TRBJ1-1,CAWESLRDTEAFF
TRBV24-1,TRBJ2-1,CATSDGYNEQFF
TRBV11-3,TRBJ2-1,CASSLRGGEGNEQFF
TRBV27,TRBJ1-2,CASGPPVSGYTF
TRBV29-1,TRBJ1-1,CSVGTGVGTEAFF
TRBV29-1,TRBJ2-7,CSVALAGVTYEQYF
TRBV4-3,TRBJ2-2,CASRVWVGTGELFF
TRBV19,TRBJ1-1,CASSLPGAEAFF
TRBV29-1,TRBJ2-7,CSVVIPAGGTYEQYF
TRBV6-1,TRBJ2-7,CASRTAAYEQYF
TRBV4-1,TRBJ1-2,CASSQAGAAKDGYTF
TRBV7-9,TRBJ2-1,CASSLDITGGASEQFF
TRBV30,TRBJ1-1,CAWTAWTGGLNTEAFF
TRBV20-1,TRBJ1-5,CSAGGDDQPQHF
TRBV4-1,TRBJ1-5,CASSQDRGYAQPHHF
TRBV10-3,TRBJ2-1,CAIKTSGLYNEQFF